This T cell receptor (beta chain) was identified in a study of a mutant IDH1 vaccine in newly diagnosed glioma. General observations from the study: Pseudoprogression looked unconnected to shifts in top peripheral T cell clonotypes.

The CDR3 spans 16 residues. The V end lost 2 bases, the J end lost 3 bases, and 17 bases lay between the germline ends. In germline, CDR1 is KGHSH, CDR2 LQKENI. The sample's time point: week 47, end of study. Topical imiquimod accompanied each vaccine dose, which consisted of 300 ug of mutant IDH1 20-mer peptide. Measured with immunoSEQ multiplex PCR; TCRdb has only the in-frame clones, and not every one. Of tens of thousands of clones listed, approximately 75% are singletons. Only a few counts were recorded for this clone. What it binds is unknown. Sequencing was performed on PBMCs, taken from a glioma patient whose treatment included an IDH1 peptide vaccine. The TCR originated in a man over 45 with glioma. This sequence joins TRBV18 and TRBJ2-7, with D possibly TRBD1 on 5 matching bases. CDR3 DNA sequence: TGTGCCAGCTCACCAAGTCCGACAGATCCAGACTACGAGCAGTACTTC. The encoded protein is CASSPSPTDPDYEQYF.